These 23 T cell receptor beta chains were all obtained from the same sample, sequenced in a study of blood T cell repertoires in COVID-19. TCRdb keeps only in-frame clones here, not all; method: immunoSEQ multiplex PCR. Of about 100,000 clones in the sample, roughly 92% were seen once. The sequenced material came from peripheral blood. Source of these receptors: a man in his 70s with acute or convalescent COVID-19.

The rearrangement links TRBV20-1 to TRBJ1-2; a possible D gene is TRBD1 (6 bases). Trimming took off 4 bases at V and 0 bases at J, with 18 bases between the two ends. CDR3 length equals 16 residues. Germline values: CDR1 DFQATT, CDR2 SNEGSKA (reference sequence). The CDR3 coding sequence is TGCAGTGCTATTGATGGGGGCGCAGCGACTAACTATGGCTACACCTTC. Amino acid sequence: CSAIDGGAATNYGYTF.

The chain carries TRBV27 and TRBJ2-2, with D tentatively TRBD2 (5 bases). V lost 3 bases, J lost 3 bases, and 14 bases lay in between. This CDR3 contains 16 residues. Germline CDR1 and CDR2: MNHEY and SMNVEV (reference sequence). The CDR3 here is CASSFLGPGDTGELFF. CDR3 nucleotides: TGTGCCAGCAGTTTCTTAGGGCCCGGGGACACCGGGGAGCTGTTTTTT.

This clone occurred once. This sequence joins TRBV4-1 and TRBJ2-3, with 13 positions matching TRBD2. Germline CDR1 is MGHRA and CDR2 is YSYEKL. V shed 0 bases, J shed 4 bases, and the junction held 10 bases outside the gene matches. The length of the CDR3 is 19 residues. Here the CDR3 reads CASSQDWTSGSWDPDTQYF. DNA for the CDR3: TGCGCCAGCAGCCAAGACTGGACTAGCGGGAGTTGGGACCCAGATACGCAGTATTTT.

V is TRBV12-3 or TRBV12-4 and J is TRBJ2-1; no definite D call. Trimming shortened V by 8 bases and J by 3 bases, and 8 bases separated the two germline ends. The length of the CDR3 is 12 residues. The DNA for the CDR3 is TGTGCCAGCTCCCCGGTCTACAATGAGCAGTTCTTC. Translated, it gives CASSPVYNEQFF.

In DNA, the CDR3 is TGTGCCACCAGTGAAGGGACAGGGGCTGCAGATACGCAGTATTTT. Residues: CATSEGTGAADTQYF. J is TRBJ2-3 and V is TRBV24-1; 10 bases fit TRBD1. The trim removed 4 bases at V and 4 bases at J, leaving 4 bases unmatched. CDR1 and CDR2 (germline): KGHDR, SFDVKD. CDR3 length: 15 amino acids.

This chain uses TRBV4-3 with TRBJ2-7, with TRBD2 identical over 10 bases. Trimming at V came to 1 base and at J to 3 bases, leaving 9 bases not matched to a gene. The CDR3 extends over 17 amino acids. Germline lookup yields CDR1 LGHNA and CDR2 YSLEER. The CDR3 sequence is CASSQGVEAGGFYEQYF. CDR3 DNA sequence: TGCGCCAGCAGCCAAGGTGTCGAAGCGGGAGGGTTCTACGAGCAGTACTTC.

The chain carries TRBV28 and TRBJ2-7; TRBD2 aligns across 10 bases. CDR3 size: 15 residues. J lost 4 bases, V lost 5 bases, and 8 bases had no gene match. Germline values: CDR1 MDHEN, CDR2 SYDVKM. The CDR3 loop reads CASSAPGLADYEQYF. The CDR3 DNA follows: TGTGCCAGCAGTGCTCCTGGACTAGCGGATTACGAGCAGTACTTC.

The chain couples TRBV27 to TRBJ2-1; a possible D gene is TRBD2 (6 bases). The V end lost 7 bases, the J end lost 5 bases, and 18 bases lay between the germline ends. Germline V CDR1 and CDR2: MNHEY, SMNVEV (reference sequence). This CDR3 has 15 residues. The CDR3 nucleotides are TGTGCCAGCATGCGCGCGGGGCCCCCCAACAATGAGCAGTTCTTC. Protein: CASMRAGPPNNEQFF.

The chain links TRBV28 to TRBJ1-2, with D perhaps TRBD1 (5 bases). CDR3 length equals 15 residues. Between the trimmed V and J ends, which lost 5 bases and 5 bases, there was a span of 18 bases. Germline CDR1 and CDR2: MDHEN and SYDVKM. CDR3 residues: CASSLLRAGGYGYTF. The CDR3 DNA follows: TGTGCCAGCAGTCTACTGCGGGCCGGGGGGTATGGCTACACCTTC.

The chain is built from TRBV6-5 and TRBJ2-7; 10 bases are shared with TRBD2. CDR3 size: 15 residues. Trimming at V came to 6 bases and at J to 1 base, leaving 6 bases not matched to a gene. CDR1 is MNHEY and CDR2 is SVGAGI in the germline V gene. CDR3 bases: TGTGCCAGCAGCCCAAGCGGGGGGGCATCCTACGAGCAGTACTTC. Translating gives CASSPSGGASYEQYF.

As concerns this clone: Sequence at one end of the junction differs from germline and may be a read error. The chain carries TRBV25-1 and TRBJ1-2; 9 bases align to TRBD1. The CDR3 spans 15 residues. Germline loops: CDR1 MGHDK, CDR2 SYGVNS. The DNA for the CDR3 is TGTGCCAGCAGTGAAGTTCCGGGACAGGGTACCCCCCGCTTCTTC. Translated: CASSEVPGQGTPRFF.

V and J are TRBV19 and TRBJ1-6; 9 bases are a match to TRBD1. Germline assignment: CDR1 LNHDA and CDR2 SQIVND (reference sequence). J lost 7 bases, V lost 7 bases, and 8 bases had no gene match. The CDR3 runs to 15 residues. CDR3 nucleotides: TGTGCCAGTACCTCAGCCGGGACAGGGAATTCACCCCTCCACTTT. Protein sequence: CASTSAGTGNSPLHF.

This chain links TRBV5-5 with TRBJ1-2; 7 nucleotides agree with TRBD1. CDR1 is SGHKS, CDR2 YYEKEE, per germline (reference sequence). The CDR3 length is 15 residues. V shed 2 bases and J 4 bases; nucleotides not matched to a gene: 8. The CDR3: CASSLLWDSVYGYTF. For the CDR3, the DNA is TGTGCCAGCAGCTTATTGTGGGACAGCGTCTATGGCTACACCTTC.

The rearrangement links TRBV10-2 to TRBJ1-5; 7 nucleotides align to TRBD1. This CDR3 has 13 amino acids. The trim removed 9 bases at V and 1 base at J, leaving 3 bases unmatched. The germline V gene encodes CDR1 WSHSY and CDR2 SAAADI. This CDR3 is CASTGQSNQPQHF. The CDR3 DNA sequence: TGCGCCAGTACGGGACAGAGCAATCAGCCCCAGCATTTT.

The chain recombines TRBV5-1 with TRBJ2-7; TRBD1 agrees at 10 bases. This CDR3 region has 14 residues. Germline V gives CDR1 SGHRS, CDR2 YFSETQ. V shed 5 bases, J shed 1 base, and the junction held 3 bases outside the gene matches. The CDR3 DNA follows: TGCGCCAGCAGGGGACAGGGGTTATCCTACGAGCAGTACTTC. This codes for CASRGQGLSYEQYF.

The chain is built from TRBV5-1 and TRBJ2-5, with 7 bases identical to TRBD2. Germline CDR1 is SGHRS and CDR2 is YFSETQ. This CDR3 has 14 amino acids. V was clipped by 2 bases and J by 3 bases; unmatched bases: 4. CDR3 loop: CASSFGGGEETQYF. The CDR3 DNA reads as TGCGCCAGCAGCTTTGGGGGAGGGGAAGAGACCCAGTACTTC.

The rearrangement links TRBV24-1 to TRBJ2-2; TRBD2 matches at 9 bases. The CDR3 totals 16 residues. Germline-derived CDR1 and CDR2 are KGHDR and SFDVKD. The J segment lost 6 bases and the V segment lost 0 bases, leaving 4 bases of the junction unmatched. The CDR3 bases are TGTGCCACCAGTGATTTGGCGGGAGGGCCGGCCGGGGAGCTGTTTTTT. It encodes CATSDLAGGPAGELFF.

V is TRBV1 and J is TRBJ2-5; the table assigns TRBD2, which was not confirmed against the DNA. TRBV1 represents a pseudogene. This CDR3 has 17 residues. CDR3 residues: CTSSHHPLAGGPETQYF. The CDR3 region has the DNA TGCACCAGCAGCCACCATCCTCTAGCGGGGGGGCCCGAGACCCAGTACTTC.

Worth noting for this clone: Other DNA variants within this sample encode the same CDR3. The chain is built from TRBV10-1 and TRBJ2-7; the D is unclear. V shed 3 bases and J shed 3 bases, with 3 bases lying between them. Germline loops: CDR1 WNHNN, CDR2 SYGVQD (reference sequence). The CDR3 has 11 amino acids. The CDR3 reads CASSDSYEQYF. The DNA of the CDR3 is TGCGCCAGCAGTGATAGCTACGAGCAGTACTTC.

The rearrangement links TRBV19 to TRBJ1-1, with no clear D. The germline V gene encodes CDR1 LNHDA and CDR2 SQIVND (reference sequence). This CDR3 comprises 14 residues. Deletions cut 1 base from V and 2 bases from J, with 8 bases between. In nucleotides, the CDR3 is TGTGCCAGTAGTATAGTACCCAGTAACACTGAAGCTTTCTTT. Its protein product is CASSIVPSNTEAFF.

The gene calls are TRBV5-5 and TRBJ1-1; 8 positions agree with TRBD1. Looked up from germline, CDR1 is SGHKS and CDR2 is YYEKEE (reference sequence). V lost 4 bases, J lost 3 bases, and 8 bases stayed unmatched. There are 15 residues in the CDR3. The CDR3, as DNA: TGTGCCAGCAGCGGAAAAAAGGACAGGGACACTGAAGCTTTCTTT. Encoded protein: CASSGKKDRDTEAFF.

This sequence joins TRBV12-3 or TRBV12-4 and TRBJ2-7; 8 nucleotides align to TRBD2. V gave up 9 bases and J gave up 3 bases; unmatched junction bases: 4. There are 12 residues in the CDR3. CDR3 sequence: CASGLALYEQYF. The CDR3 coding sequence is TGTGCCAGTGGACTAGCCCTCTACGAGCAGTACTTC.

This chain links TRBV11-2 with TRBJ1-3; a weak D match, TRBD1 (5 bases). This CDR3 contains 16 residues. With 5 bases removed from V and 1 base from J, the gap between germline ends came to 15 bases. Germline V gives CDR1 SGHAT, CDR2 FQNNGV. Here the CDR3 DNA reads TGTGCCAGCAGCCAGATCCTTCAGGGATCTGGAAACACCATATATTTT. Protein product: CASSQILQGSGNTIYF. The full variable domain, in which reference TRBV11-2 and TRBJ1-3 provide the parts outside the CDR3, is EAGVAQSPRYKIIEKRQSVAFWCNPISGHATLYWYQQILGQGPKLLIQFQNNGVVDDSQLPKDRFSAERLKGVDSTLKIQPAKLEDSAVYLCASSQILQGSGNTIYFGEGSWLTVV.